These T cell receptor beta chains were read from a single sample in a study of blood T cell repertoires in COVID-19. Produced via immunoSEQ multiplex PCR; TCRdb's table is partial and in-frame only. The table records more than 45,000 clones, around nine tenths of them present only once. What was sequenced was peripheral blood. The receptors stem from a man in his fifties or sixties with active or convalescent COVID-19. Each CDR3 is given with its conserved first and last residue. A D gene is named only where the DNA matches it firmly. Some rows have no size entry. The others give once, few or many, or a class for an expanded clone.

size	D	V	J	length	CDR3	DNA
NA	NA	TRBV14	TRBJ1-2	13	CASSRSPDYGYTF	TGTGCCAGCAGCCGCAGTCCTGACTATGGCTACACCTTC
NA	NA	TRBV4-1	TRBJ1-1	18	CASSQDAVPTNQNTVAFF	TGCGCCAGCAGCCAAGATGCGGTCCCCACGAATCAGAACACTGTAGCTTTCTTT
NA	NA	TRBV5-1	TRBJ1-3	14	CASSRTVDENEVYF	TGCGCCAGCAGCCGGACAGTGGATGAAAATGAAGTATATTTT
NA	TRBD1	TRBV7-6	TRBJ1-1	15	CASSPTSTGYTEAFF	TGTGCCAGCAGCCCGACGTCGACAGGGTACACTGAAGCTTTCTTT
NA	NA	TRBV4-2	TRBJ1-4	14	CASSQGRGDEKLFF	TGTGCCAGCAGCCAAGGACGGGGGGATGAAAAACTGTTTTTT
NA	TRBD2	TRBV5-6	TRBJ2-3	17	CASSFTGLAGEVDTQYF	TGTGCCAGCAGCTTTACCGGACTAGCGGGGGAGGTAGATACGCAGTATTTT
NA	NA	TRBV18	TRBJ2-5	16	CASSRLSGPFQETQYF	TGTGCCAGCTCACGCCTTAGCGGCCCCTTCCAAGAGACCCAGTACTTC
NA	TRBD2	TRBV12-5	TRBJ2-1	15	CASGRSGGIYNEQFF	TGTGCTAGTGGAAGGAGCGGGGGGATCTACAATGAGCAGTTCTTC
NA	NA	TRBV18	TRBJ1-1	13	CASSPSVNTEAFF	TGTGCCAGCTCACCTTCGGTGAACACTGAAGCTTTCTTT
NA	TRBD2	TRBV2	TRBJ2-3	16	CASSDIGGGSTDTQYF	TGTGCCAGCAGTGACATTGGGGGGGGAAGCACAGATACGCAGTATTTT
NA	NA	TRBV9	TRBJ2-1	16	CASSVALGGPYNEQFF	TGTGCCAGCAGCGTAGCCCTCGGGGGTCCATACAATGAGCAGTTCTTC
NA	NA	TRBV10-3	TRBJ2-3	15	CAISEKMRGTDTQYF	TGTGCCATCAGTGAGAAGATGCGGGGTACAGATACGCAGTATTTT
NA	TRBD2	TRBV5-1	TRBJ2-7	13	CASSTGGNNEQYF	TGCGCCAGCAGTACGGGGGGAAACAACGAGCAGTACTTC
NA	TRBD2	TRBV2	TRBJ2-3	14	CASSSGGVADTQYF	TGTGCCAGCAGTAGCGGGGGGGTGGCAGATACGCAGTATTTT
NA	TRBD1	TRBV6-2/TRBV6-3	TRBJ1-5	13	CASSFQGGQPQHF	TGTGCCAGCAGTTTCCAGGGGGGACAGCCCCAGCATTTT
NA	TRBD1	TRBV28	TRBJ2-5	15	CASSRTGTVQETQYF	TGTGCCAGCAGCCGTACCGGGACAGTACAAGAGACCCAGTACTTC
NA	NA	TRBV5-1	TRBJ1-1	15	CASSLASGRYTEAFF	TGCGCCAGCAGCTTGGCCTCTGGCAGGTACACTGAAGCTTTCTTT
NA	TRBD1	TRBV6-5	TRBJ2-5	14	CASSPGQGGETQYF	TGTGCCAGCAGCCCAGGACAGGGTGGGGAGACCCAGTACTTC
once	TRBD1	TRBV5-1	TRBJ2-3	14	CASSLDRGPNTQYF	TGCGCCAGCAGCTTGGACAGGGGGCCGAATACGCAGTATTTT
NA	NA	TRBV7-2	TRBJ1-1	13	CASRYQTGTEAFF	TGTGCCAGCAGATATCAGACAGGCACTGAAGCTTTCTTT
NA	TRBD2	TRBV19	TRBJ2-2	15	CASRSGWRGAGELFF	TGTGCCAGTAGATCCGGCTGGCGGGGGGCCGGGGAGCTGTTTTTT
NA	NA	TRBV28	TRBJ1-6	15	CASRAVGLGNSPLHF	TGTGCCAGCAGGGCGGTGGGGCTAGGGAATTCACCCCTCCACTTT
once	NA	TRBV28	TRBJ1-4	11	CASSDSWILFF	TGTGCCAGCAGCGACAGTTGGATACTGTTTTTT
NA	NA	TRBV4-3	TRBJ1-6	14	CASSQVQGNSPLHF	TGCGCCAGCAGCCAAGTCCAGGGAAATTCACCCCTCCACTTT
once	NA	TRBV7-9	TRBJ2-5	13	CASSLGFRETQYF	TGTGCCAGCAGCTTAGGATTTCGGGAGACCCAGTACTTC
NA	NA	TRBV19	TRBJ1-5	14	CARLGRMSNQPQHF	TGTGCCAGGTTGGGGCGGATGAGCAATCAGCCCCAGCATTTT
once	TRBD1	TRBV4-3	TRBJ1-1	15	CASSLRQGSGTEAFF	TGCGCCAGCAGCCTTCGACAGGGGAGCGGCACTGAAGCTTTCTTT
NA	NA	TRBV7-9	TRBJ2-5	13	CASSYAGRETQYF	TGTGCCAGCAGCTACGCGGGGCGGGAGACCCAGTACTTC
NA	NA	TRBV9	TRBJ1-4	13	CASSLRIGEKLFF	TGTGCCAGCAGCCTCAGGATCGGTGAAAAACTGTTTTTT
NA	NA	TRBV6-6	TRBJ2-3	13	CASGGGPPDTQYF	TGTGCCAGCGGGGGGGGCCCACCCGATACGCAGTATTTT
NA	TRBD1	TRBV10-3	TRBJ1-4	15	CAISEGQGRNEKLFF	TGTGCCATCAGTGAGGGACAGGGCCGAAATGAAAAACTGTTTTTT
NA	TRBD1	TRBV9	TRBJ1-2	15	CASSGQTGALGGYTF	TGTGCCAGCAGCGGACAAACAGGGGCACTAGGCGGCTACACCTTC
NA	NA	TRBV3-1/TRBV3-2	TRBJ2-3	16	CASSPQGLKSTDTQYF	TGTGCCAGCAGCCCCCAGGGACTTAAGAGCACAGATACGCAGTATTTT
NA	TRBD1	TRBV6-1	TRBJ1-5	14	CASIEMDRERPQHF	TGTGCCAGCATTGAAATGGACAGGGAAAGGCCCCAGCATTTT
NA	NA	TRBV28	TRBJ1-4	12	CASSIRAEKLFF	TGTGCCAGCAGTATACGAGCTGAAAAACTGTTTTTT
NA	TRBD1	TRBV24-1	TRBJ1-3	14	CATSDQTGTDTIYF	TGTGCCACCAGTGACCAGACAGGGACCGACACCATATATTTT